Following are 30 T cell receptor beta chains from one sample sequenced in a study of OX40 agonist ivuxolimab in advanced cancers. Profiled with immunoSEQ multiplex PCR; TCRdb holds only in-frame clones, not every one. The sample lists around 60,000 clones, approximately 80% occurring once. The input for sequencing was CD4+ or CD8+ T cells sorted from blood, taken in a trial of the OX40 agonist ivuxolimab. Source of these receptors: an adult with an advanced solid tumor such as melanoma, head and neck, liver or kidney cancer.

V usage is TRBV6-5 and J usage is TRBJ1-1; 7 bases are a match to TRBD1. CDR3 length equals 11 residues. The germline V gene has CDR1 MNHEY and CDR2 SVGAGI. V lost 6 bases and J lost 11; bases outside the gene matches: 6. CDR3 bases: TGTGCCAGCAGATTCACAGGGGAGGCTTTCTTT. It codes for CASRFTGEAFF.

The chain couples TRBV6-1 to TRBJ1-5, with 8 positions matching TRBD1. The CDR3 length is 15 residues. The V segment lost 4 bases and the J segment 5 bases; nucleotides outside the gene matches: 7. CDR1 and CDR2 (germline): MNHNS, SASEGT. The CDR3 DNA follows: TGTGCCAGCAGTGGAAGACAGGGGAGGGATCAGCCCCAGCATTTT. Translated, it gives CASSGRQGRDQPQHF.

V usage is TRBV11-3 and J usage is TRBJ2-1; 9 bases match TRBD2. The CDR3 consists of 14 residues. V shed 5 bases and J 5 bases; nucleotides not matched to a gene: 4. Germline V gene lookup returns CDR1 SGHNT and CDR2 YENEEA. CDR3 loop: CASSRRGGNNEQFF. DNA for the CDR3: TGTGCCAGCAGCCGGCGGGGGGGTAACAATGAGCAGTTCTTC.

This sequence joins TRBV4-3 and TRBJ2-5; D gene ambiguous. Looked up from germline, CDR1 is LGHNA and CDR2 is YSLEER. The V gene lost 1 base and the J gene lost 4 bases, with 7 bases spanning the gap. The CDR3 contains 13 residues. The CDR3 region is CASSQGRGETQYF. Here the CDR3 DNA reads TGCGCCAGCAGCCAAGGAAGAGGAGAGACCCAGTACTTC.

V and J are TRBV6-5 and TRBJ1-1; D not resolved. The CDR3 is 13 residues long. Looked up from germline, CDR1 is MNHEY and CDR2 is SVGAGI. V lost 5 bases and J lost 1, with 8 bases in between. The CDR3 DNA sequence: TGTGCCAGCAGTGTGACGGCGAACACTGAAGCTTTCTTT. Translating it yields CASSVTANTEAFF.

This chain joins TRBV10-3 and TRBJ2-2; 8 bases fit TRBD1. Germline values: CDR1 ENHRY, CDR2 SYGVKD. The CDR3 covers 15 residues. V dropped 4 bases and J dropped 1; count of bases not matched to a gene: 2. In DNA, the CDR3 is TGTGCCATCAGTGCAGGGGGCTTGAACACCGGGGAGCTGTTTTTT. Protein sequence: CAISAGGLNTGELFF.

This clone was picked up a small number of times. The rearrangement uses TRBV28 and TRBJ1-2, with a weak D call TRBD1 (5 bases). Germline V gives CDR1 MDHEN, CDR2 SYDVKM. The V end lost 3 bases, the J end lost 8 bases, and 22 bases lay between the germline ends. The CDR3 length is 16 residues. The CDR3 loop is CASSLESGPILRGYTF. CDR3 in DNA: TGTGCCAGCAGTTTGGAGTCGGGACCGATTCTGAGGGGCTACACCTTC.

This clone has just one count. The CDR3 here is CASSSSVSGRSEQFF. In nucleotides, the CDR3 is TGTGCCAGCAGCTCAAGCGTCTCAGGAAGGAGTGAGCAGTTCTTC. The chain is built from TRBV28 and TRBJ2-1, with D hard to call. The CDR3 runs to 15 residues. Germline V gene sequence: CDR1 MDHEN, CDR2 SYDVKM. The ends were cut back, 6 bases at V and 9 bases at J, with 21 bases in the middle.

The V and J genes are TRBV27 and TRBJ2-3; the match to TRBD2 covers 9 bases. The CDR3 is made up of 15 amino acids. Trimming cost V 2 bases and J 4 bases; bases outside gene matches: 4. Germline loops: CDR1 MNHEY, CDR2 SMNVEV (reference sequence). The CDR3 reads CASSLLAGLSDTQYF. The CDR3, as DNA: TGTGCCAGCAGTTTACTAGCGGGGTTATCAGATACGCAGTATTTT.

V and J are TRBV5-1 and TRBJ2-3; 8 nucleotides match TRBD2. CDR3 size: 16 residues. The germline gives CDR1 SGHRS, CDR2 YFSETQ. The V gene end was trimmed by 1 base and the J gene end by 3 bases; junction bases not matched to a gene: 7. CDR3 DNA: TGCGCCAGCAGCTTGAGCTGGCGGGGGGAAACAGATACGCAGTATTTT. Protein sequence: CASSLSWRGETDTQYF.

The CDR3 protein is CASSFGDTGELFF. The CDR3 DNA follows: TGCGCCAGCAGCTTCGGTGACACCGGGGAGCTGTTTTTT. The chain employs TRBV5-1 and TRBJ2-2; D ambiguous. This CDR3 region has 13 residues. Germline V lookup: CDR1 SGHRS, CDR2 YFSETQ. The ends were cut back, 2 bases at V and 3 bases at J, with 5 bases in the middle.

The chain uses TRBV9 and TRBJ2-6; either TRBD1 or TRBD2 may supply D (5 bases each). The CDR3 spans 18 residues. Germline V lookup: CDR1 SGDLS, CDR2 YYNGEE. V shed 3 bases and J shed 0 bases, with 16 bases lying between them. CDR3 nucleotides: TGTGCCAGCAGCGCCTTGGGACGGACCTCCTCTGGGGCCAACGTCCTGACTTTC. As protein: CASSALGRTSSGANVLTF.

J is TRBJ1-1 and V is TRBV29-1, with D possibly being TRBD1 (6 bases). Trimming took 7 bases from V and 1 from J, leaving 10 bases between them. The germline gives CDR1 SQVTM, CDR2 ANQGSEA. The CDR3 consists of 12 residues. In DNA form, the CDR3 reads TGCAGCGCGGGACACCCGAACACTGAAGCTTTCTTT. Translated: CSAGHPNTEAFF.

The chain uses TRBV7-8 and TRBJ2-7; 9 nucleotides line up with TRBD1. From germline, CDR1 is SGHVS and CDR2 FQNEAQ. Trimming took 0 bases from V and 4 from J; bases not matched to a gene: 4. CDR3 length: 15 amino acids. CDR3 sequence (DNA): TGTGCCAGCAGCTTAGCCGGGACAGGGAAGTACGAGCAGTACTTC. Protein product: CASSLAGTGKYEQYF.

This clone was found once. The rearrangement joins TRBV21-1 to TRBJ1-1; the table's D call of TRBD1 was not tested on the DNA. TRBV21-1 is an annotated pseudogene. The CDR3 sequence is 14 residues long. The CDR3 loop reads CASSLRHENTEAFF. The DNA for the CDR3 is TGTGCCAGCAGTCTACGACACGAGAACACTGAAGCTTTCTTT.

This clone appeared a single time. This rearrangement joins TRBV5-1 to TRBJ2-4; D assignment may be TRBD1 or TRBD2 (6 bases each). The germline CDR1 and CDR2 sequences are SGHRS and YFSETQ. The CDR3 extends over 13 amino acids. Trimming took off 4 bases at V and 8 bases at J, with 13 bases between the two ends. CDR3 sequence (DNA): TGCGCCAGCAGCGACGGAGGGGGTGACATTCAGTACTTC. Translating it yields CASSDGGGDIQYF.

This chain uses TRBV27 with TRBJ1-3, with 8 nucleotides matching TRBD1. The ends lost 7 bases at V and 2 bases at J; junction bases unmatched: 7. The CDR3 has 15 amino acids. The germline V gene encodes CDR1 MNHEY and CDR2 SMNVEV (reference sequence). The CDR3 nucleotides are TGTGCCAGCAAACCGGACAGGGAGACTGGAAACACCATATATTTT. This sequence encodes CASKPDRETGNTIYF.

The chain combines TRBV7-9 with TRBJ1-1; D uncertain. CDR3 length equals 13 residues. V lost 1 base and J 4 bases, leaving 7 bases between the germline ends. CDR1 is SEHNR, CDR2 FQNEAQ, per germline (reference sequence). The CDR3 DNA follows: TGTGCCAGCAGCTTAGTAGAGGTCACTGAAGCTTTCTTT. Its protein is CASSLVEVTEAFF.

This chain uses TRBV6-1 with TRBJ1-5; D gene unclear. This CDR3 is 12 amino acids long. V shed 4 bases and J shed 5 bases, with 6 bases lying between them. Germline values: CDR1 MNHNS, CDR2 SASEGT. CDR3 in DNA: TGTGCCAGCAGTGTAGCTTATCAGCCCCAGCATTTT. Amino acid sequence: CASSVAYQPQHF.

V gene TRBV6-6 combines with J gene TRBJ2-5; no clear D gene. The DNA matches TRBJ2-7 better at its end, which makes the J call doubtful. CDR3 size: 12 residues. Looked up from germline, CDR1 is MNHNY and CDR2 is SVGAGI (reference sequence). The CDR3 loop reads CASSYSVYEQYF. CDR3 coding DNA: TGTGCCAGCAGTTACTCGGTTTACGAGCAGTACTTC.

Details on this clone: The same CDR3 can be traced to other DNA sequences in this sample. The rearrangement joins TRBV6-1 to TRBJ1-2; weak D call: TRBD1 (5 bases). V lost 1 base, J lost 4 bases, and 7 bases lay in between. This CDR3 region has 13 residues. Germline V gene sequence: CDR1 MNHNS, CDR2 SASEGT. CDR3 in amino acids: CASSEGGGYGYTF. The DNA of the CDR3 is TGTGCCAGCAGTGAAGGCGGGGGCTATGGCTACACCTTC.

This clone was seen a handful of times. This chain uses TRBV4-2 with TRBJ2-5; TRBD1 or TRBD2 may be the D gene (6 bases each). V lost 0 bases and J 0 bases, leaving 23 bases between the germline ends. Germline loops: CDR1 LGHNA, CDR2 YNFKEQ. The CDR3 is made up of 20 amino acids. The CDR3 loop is CASSQDSSIHNGGHQETQYF. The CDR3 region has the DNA TGTGCCAGCAGCCAAGATAGCTCAATACACAACGGGGGCCACCAAGAGACCCAGTACTTC.

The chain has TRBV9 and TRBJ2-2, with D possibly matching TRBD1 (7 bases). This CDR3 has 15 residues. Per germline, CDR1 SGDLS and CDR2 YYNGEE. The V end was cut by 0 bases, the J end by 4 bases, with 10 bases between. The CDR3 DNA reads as TGTGCCAGCAGCGTAGGGCAGGGGGGCACCGGGGAGCTGTTTTTT. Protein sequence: CASSVGQGGTGELFF.

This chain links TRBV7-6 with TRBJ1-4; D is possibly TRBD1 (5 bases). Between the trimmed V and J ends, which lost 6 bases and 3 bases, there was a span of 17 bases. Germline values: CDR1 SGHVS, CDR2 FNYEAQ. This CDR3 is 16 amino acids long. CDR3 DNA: TGTGCCAGCAGTTCTATTACCTCGGGACCTAATGAAAAACTGTTTTTT. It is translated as CASSSITSGPNEKLFF.

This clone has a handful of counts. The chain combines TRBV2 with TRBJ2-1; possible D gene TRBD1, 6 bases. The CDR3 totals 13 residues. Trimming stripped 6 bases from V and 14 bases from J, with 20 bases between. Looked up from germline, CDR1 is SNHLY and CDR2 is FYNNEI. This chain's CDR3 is CASRRTVLAGEFF. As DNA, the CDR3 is TGTGCCAGCAGAAGGACAGTTCTGGCAGGGGAGTTCTTC.

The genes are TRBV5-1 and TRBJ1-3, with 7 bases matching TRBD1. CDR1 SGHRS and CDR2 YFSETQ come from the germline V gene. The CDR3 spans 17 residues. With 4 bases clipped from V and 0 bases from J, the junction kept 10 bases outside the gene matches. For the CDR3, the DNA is TGCGCCAGCAGCGCCATTGGACAGGACAGCTCTGGAAACACCATATATTTT. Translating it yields CASSAIGQDSSGNTIYF.

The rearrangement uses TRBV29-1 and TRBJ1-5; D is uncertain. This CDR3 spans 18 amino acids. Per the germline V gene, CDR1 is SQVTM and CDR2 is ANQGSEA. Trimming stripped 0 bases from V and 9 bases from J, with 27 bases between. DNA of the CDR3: TGCAGCGTTGAAGAGTGGGTCGTGTTAGCTGGGCGAAGACTGCCCCAGCATTTT. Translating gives CSVEEWVVLAGRRLPQHF. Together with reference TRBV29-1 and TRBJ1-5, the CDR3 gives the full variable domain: SAVISQKPSRDICQRGTSLTIQCQVDSQVTMMFWYRQQPGQSLTLIATANQGSEATYESGFVIDKFPISRPNLTFSTLTVSNMSPEDSSIYLCSVEEWVVLAGRRLPQHFGDGTRLSIL.

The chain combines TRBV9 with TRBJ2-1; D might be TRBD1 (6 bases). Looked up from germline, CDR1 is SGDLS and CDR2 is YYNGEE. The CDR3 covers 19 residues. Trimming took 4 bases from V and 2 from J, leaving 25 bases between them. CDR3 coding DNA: TGTGCCAGCAGCCCGAGCTCATCAACGCAGGGGTTCACCTACAATGAGCAGTTCTTC. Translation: CASSPSSSTQGFTYNEQFF. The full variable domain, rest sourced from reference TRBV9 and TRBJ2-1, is DSGVTQTPKHLITATGQRVTLRCSPRSGDLSVYWYQQSLDQGLQFLIQYYNGEERAKGNILERFSAQQFPDLHSELNLSSLELGDSALYFCASSPSSSTQGFTYNEQFFGPGTRLTVL.

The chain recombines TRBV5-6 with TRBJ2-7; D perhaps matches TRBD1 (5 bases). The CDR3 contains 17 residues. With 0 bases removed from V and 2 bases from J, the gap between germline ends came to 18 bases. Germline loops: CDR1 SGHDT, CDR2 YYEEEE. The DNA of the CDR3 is TGTGCCAGCAGCTTGGGACAGATTTTGTATCAAGCCTACGAGCAGTACTTC. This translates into CASSLGQILYQAYEQYF.

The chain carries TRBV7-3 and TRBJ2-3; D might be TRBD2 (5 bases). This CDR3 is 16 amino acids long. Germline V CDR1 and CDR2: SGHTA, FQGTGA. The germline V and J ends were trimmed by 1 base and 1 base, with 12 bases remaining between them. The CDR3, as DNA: TGTGCCAGCAGCTTAAATGGCGGGTCAGGCACAGATACGCAGTATTTT. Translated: CASSLNGGSGTDTQYF.